This TCR beta chain was recorded in a study of T cell responses to AZD1222 COVID-19 vaccine. General study points: Among the donors, most were white British and more were female, and clonal diversity was possibly underestimated. Only after the peak T cell response were repertoires sampled.

The germline V gene encodes CDR1 KGHSH and CDR2 LQKENI. The CDR3 runs to 18 residues. The V end lost 2 bases, the J end lost 0 bases, and 14 bases lay between the germline ends. Second doses that came at about 4 or about 12 weeks were put together. Points on this clone: The antigen is undetermined.

The repertoire was sequenced with immunoSEQ multiplex PCR; TCRdb's copy has only in-frame clones and lacks some. The sample comprises 150,000 to 200,000 clones, under 95% of which are singletons, and 1% to 1.5% rests with the top ten. This specimen was peripheral blood, taken 28 days after the second AZD1222 dose. This clonotype was obtained from an adult who received the AZD1222 COVID-19 vaccine. The chain combines TRBV18 with TRBJ2-6; a weak D match, TRBD1 (6 bases). The CDR3 DNA follows: TGTGCCAGCTCACCAACACCGGGACAAAGCTCTGGGGCCAACGTCCTGACTTTC. It is translated as CASSPTPGQSSGANVLTF.